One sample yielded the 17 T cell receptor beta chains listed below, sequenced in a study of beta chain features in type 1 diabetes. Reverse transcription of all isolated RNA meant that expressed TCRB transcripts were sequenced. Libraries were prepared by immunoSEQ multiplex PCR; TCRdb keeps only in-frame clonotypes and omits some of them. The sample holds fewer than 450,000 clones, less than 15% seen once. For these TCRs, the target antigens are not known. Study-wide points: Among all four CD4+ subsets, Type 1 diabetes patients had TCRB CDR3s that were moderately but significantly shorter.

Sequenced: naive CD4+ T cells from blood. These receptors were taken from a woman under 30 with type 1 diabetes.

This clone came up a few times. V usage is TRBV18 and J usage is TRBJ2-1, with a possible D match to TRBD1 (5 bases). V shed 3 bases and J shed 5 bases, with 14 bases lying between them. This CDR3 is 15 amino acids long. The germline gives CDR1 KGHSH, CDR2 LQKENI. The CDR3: CASSPRDRADNEQFF. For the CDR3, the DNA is TGTGCCAGCTCACCCAGGGATAGGGCCGACAATGAGCAGTTCTTC. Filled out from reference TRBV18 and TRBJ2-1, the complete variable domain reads NAGVMQNPRHLVRRRGQEARLRCSPMKGHSHVYWYRQLPEEGLKFMVYLQKENIIDESGMPKERFSAEFPKEGPSILRIQQVVRGDSAAYFCASSPRDRADNEQFFGPGTRLTVL.

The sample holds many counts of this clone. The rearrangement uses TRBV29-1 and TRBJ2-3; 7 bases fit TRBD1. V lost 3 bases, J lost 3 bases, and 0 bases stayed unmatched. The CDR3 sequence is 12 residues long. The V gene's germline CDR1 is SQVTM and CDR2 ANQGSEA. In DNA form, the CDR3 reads TGCAGCGTTGAGGGACAGACAGATACGCAGTATTTT. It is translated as CSVEGQTDTQYF.

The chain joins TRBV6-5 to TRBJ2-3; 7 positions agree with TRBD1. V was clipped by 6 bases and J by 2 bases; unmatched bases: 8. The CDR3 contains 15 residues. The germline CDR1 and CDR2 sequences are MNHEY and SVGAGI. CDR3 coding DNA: TGTGCCAGCAGCTCCTTGGACAGGATCACAGATACGCAGTATTTT. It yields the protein CASSSLDRITDTQYF.

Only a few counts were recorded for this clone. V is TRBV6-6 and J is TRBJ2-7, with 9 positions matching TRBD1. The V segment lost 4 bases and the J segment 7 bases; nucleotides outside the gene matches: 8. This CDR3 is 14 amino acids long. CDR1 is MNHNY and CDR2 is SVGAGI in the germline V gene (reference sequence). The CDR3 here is CASSSGTGWWEQYV. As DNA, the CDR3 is TGTGCCAGCAGTTCTGGGACAGGGTGGTGGGAGCAGTACGTC.

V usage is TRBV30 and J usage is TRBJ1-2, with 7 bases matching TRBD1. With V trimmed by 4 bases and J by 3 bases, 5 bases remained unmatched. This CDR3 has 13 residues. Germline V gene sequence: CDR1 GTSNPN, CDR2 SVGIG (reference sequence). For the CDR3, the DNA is TGTGCCTGGACTCATGGGACAGACTATGGCTACACCTTC. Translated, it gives CAWTHGTDYGYTF.

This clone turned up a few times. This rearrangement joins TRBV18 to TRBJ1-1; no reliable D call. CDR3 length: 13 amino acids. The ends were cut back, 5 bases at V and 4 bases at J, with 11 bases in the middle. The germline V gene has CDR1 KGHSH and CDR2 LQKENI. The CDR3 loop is CASSRLVRTEAFF. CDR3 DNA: TGTGCCAGCTCAAGACTGGTTCGCACTGAAGCTTTCTTT.

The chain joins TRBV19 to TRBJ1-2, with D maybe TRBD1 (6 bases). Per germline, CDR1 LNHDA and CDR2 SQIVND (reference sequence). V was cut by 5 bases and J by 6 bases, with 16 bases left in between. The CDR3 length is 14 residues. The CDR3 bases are TGTGCCAGTAGTGTCCAGGACAGTCTCGATGGCTACACCTTC. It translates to CASSVQDSLDGYTF.

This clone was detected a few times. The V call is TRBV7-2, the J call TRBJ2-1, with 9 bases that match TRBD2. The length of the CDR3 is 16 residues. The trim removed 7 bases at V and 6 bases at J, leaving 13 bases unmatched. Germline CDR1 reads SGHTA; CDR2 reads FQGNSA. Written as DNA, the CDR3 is TGTGCCAGCACATACGACCCGGGACTAGCCCTCAATGAGCAGTTCTTC. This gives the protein CASTYDPGLALNEQFF.

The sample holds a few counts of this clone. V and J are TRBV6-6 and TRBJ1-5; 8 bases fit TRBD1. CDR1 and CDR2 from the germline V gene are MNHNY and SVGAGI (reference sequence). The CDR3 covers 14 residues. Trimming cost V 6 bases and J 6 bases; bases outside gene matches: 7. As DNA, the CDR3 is TGTGCCAGCAGGGATGGACAGGGAGGTCAGCCCCAGCATTTT. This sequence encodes CASRDGQGGQPQHF.

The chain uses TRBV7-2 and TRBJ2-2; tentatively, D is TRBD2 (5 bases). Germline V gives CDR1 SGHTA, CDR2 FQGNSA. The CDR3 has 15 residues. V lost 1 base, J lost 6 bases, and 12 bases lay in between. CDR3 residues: CASSLVVGVAGELFF. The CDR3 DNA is TGTGCCAGCAGCTTAGTTGTGGGAGTGGCCGGGGAGCTGTTTTTT.

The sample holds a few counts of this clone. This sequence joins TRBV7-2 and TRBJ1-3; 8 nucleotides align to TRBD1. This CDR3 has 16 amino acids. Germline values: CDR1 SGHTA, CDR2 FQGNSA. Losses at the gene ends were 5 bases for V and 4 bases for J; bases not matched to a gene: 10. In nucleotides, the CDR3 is TGTGCCAGCAGCGAACGACAGGGGCCGGGGGGAAACACCATATATTTT. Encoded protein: CASSERQGPGGNTIYF.

The chain's CDR3 is CASSQDLPRGLSTDTQYF. CDR3 sequence (DNA): TGTGCCAGCAGCCAAGATCTTCCCCGCGGGTTAAGCACAGATACGCAGTATTTT. The V call is TRBV4-2, the J call TRBJ2-3; possibly TRBD2 for D (5 bases). Germline values: CDR1 LGHNA, CDR2 YNFKEQ. V lost 0 bases to trimming and J lost 0 bases, with 16 bases between them. The CDR3 is made up of 18 amino acids.

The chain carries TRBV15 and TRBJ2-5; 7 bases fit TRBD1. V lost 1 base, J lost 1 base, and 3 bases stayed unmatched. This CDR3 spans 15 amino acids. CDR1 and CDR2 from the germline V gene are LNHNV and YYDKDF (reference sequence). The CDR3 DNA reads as TGTGCCACCAGCAGAGCAGGGGGTCCCCAAGAGACCCAGTACTTC. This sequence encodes CATSRAGGPQETQYF.

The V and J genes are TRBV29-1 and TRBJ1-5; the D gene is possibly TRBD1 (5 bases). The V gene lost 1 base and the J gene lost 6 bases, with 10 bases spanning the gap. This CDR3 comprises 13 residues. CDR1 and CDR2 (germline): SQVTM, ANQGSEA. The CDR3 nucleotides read TGCAGCGTTGAAGGGGGCGAGTTTCAGCCCCAGCATTTT. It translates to CSVEGGEFQPQHF.

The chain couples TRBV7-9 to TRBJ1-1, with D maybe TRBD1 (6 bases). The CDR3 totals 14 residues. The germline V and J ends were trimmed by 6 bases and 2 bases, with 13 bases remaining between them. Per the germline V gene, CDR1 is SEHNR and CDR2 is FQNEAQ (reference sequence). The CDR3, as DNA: TGTGCCAGCAGATTGGACAGCCCTAACACTGAAGCTTTCTTT. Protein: CASRLDSPNTEAFF.

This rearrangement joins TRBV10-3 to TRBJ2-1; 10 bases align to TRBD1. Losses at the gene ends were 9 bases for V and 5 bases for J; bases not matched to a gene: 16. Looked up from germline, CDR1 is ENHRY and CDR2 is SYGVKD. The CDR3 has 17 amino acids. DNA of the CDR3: TGTGCCATTGGGCCCGGGGACAGGGGTCACCGAGACAATGAGCAGTTCTTC. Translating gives CAIGPGDRGHRDNEQFF.

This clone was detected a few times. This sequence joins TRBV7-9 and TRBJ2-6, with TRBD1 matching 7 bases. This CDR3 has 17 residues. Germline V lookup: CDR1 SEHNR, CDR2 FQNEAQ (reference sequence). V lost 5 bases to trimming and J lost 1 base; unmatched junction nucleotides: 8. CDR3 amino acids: CASSPRDSASGANVLTF. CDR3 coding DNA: TGTGCCAGCAGCCCCCGGGACAGCGCTTCTGGGGCCAACGTCCTGACTTTC.